These T cell receptor beta chains were read from a single sample in a study of blood T cell repertoires in COVID-19. The protocol was immunoSEQ multiplex PCR, while the TCRdb copy is restricted to in-frame clones and leaves out a portion. Here the sample spans 70,000 to 95,000 clones, nearly 85% being singletons. The sequencing input was peripheral blood. These receptor sequences come from a woman in her sixties or seventies with acute or convalescent COVID-19. CDR3s include the opening cysteine and the closing phenylalanine or tryptophan. D genes are given only for firm matches. Clone size is stated in some rows and not others, as once, few, many or a class when expanded.

V	J	length	size	D	CDR3	DNA
TRBV10-3	TRBJ2-1	17	-	-	CAISDQDKGLTRNEQFF	TGTGCCATCAGTGATCAGGATAAGGGGCTGACGAGGAATGAGCAGTTCTTC
TRBV7-9	TRBJ2-7	15	-	TRBD2	CASSFRAGASNEQYF	TGTGCCAGCAGCTTCAGAGCGGGAGCGTCCAACGAGCAGTACTTC
TRBV7-8	TRBJ2-1	15	-	TRBD2	CASSTGTSGLNEQFF	TGTGCCAGCAGTACTGGGACTAGCGGGTTAAATGAGCAGTTCTTC
TRBV2	TRBJ1-4	18	-	-	CASRPLGLRAGANEKLFF	TGTGCCAGCAGACCCTTGGGACTCAGAGCGGGGGCGAATGAAAAACTGTTTTTT
TRBV19	TRBJ1-2	13	-	-	CASRDKANYGYTF	TGTGCCAGTAGGGACAAAGCTAACTATGGCTACACCTTC
TRBV5-1	TRBJ2-3	17	few	TRBD1	CASSLAAAGGWTDTQYF	TGCGCCAGCAGCTTGGCCGCGGCAGGGGGCTGGACAGATACGCAGTATTTT
TRBV7-8	TRBJ2-2	16	-	-	CASSYPSGQFGGELFF	TGTGCCAGCAGCTACCCCTCGGGACAATTCGGTGGGGAGCTGTTTTTT
TRBV3-1/TRBV3-2	TRBJ2-3	12	-	-	CASSDFADTQYF	TGTGCCAGCAGCGATTTTGCGGATACGCAGTATTTT
TRBV5-1	TRBJ2-3	15	-	TRBD2	CASSLSGSGTDTQYF	TGCGCCAGCAGCTTAAGCGGGAGTGGTACAGATACGCAGTATTTT
TRBV28	TRBJ1-6	14	-	TRBD1	CASSAAGGVLLLHF	TGTGCCAGCAGCGCGGCAGGGGGTGTATTACTCCTCCACTTT
TRBV5-1	TRBJ2-5	15	once	TRBD1	CASSRDSPHQETQYF	TGCGCCAGCAGCCGGGACAGCCCGCATCAAGAGACCCAGTACTTC
TRBV5-1	TRBJ1-4	16	-	-	CASSLAQGFTNEKLFF	TGCGCCAGCAGCTTAGCCCAGGGGTTCACTAATGAAAAACTGTTTTTT
TRBV10-3	TRBJ1-5	15	once	TRBD1	CAISESDRESLPQHF	TGTGCCATCAGTGAGTCGGACAGGGAAAGTTTGCCCCAGCATTTT
TRBV3-1/TRBV3-2	TRBJ1-2	12	-	TRBD1	CASTSRGHGYTF	TGTGCCAGCACTAGTAGGGGGCATGGCTACACCTTC
TRBV9	TRBJ2-3	16	-	-	CASSVGALEGTDTQYF	TGTGCCAGCAGCGTGGGGGCCCTTGAAGGCACAGATACGCAGTATTTT
TRBV5-8	TRBJ2-3	15	-	TRBD2	CASSLALAGADTQYF	TGTGCCAGCAGCTTGGCACTAGCGGGAGCAGATACGCAGTATTTT
TRBV19	TRBJ2-5	13	once	-	CASSISRQETQYF	TGTGCCAGTAGTATCTCCAGGCAAGAGACCCAGTACTTC
TRBV18	TRBJ1-2	12	-	-	CASSLSGDGYTF	TGTGCCAGCTCACTTTCAGGTGACGGCTACACCTTC
TRBV9	TRBJ2-5	16	-	TRBD1	CASSVLDRGRSETQYF	TGTGCCAGCAGCGTTTTGGACAGGGGGCGCTCAGAGACCCAGTACTTC
TRBV7-3	TRBJ1-2	14	-	-	CASSLNPGGNGYTF	TGTGCCAGCAGCTTAAACCCTGGGGGGAATGGCTACACCTTC
TRBV7-2	TRBJ1-2	13	-	-	CAFWAEANYGYTF	TGTGCCTTTTGGGCGGAGGCTAACTATGGCTACACCTTC
TRBV3-1/TRBV3-2	TRBJ2-5	16	-	TRBD2	CASSQYSSGIQETQYF	TGTGCCAGCAGCCAATACTCTAGCGGGATCCAAGAGACCCAGTACTTC
TRBV6-5	TRBJ1-5	15	once	-	CASSPGGSSNQPQHF	TGTGCCAGCAGCCCCGGGGGTTCGAGCAATCAGCCCCAGCATTTT
TRBV3-1/TRBV3-2	TRBJ1-2	12	-	-	CASSIRGSGYTF	TGTGCCAGCAGCATAAGGGGCTCTGGCTACACCTTC
TRBV5-1	TRBJ2-5	14	-	TRBD1	CASSDRTGQETQYF	TGCGCCAGCAGCGACCGGACAGGGCAAGAGACCCAGTACTTC
TRBV6-2/TRBV6-3	TRBJ1-2	15	few	TRBD1	CASSYSWDRTYGYTF	TGTGCCAGCAGTTACTCGTGGGACAGGACCTATGGCTACACCTTC
TRBV7-3	TRBJ2-1	15	few	TRBD2	CASSLLSGSYNEQFF	TGTGCCAGCAGCTTACTAAGCGGGAGCTACAATGAGCAGTTCTTC
TRBV7-2	TRBJ1-3	14	-	TRBD1	CASSQQGAGNTIYF	TGTGCCAGCAGCCAACAGGGGGCTGGAAACACCATATATTTT
TRBV15	TRBJ1-5	15	-	-	CATSRVRGPNQPQHF	TGTGCCACCAGCAGAGTAAGGGGTCCAAATCAGCCCCAGCATTTT
TRBV30	TRBJ1-2	14	-	TRBD1	CAWSVGQAFRGYTF	TGTGCCTGGAGTGTCGGACAGGCATTTCGTGGCTACACCTTC
TRBV7-8	TRBJ1-6	15	-	TRBD1	CASSPTRTGVGALHF	TGTGCCAGCAGCCCGACGCGGACAGGGGTTGGGGCCCTCCACTTT
TRBV7-2	TRBJ2-1	11	-	-	CASSATNEQFF	TGTGCCAGCAGTGCTACTAACGAGCAGTTCTTC
TRBV30	TRBJ1-2	13	-	-	CAWTGGAGGGYTF	TGTGCCTGGACTGGGGGGGCAGGAGGCGGCTACACCTTC
TRBV6-5	TRBJ1-2	13	once	TRBD1	CASRGQPHYGYTF	TGTGCCAGCAGGGGACAGCCCCACTATGGCTACACCTTC
TRBV18	TRBJ2-7	14	-	-	CASSPRPGSYEQYF	TGTGCCAGCTCACCACGGCCAGGCTCCTACGAGCAGTACTTC
TRBV7-9	TRBJ1-1	16	-	-	CASSPRRTALGTEAFF	TGTGCCAGCAGCCCCCGACGGACAGCCTTGGGCACTGAAGCTTTCTTT
TRBV29-1	TRBJ1-1	13	-	TRBD1	CSVAGQGAGEAFF	TGCAGCGTCGCCGGACAGGGGGCCGGGGAAGCTTTCTTT
TRBV5-8	TRBJ1-2	14	-	-	CASSLGQVGYGYTF	TGTGCCAGCAGCTTGGGACAGGTCGGCTATGGCTACACCTTC
TRBV5-4	TRBJ2-7	15	few	TRBD2	CASSLGGLAGNEQYF	TGTGCCAGCAGCTTGGGAGGACTAGCGGGAAACGAGCAGTACTTC
TRBV19	TRBJ1-2	15	-	-	CASSITGLANYGYTF	TGTGCCAGTAGTATTACAGGGCTGGCTAACTATGGCTACACCTTC
TRBV12-2	TRBJ2-7	18	-	-	CASRITPPGLASFYEQYF	TGTGCAAGTCGCATAACCCCACCGGGACTAGCTTCCTTCTACGAGCAGTACTTC
TRBV6-5	TRBJ1-2	15	-	TRBD1	CASSSRQGADYGYTF	TGTGCCAGCAGTTCCCGGCAGGGGGCCGACTATGGCTACACCTTC
TRBV18	TRBJ2-1	16	-	-	CASSPLAGTVYNEQFF	TGTGCCAGCTCACCACTGGCGGGGACAGTTTACAATGAGCAGTTCTTC
TRBV7-8	TRBJ2-7	15	once	-	CASSSPYRSSYEQYF	TGTGCCAGCAGCTCCCCGTACAGAAGCTCCTACGAGCAGTACTTC
TRBV10-3	TRBJ1-4	13	once	-	CAISDGSNEKLFF	TGTGCCATCAGTGACGGGTCTAATGAAAAACTGTTTTTT
TRBV5-6	TRBJ2-5	16	-	TRBD2	CASSLRLAGGQETQYF	TGTGCCAGCAGCTTGCGACTAGCGGGGGGGCAAGAGACCCAGTACTTC
TRBV7-2	TRBJ1-3	15	-	-	CASSLAHSPGNTIYF	TGTGCCAGCAGCTTAGCGCATAGTCCTGGAAACACCATATATTTT
TRBV27	TRBJ1-4	19	-	-	CASSLLSVGGNSHNEKLFF	TGTGCCAGCAGTTTGCTGTCCGTCGGGGGGAACAGCCATAATGAAAAACTGTTTTTT
TRBV18	TRBJ1-4	14	-	TRBD1	CASSLGQEDEKLFF	TGTGCCAGCTCACTTGGACAGGAGGATGAAAAACTGTTTTTT
TRBV6-2/TRBV6-3	TRBJ2-7	13	-	TRBD2	CASSLAGDYEQYF	TGTGCCAGCAGCTTAGCGGGGGACTACGAGCAGTACTTC
TRBV28	TRBJ2-7	15	-	TRBD2	CASSLSGGGTYEQYF	TGTGCCAGCAGTTTATCTGGGGGGGGGACCTACGAGCAGTACTTC
TRBV7-8	TRBJ2-7	14	-	-	CASTIGLGGYEQYF	TGTGCCAGCACCATCGGACTTGGAGGCTACGAGCAGTACTTC
TRBV4-1	TRBJ1-2	15	-	-	CASSQEFQVGGGYTF	TGCGCCAGCAGCCAAGAATTCCAGGTAGGAGGCGGCTACACCTTC
TRBV30	TRBJ1-1	12	-	-	CAWSSFNTEAFF	TGTGCCTGGAGTTCGTTTAACACTGAAGCTTTCTTT
TRBV18	TRBJ1-2	13	-	-	CASSPDYREGYTF	TGTGCCAGCTCACCCGATTACAGGGAAGGCTACACCTTC
TRBV7-2	TRBJ1-2	14	-	-	CASSRVGSLKGYTF	TGTGCCAGCAGTCGGGTGGGTTCCTTAAAGGGCTACACCTTC
TRBV6-6	TRBJ2-1	14	-	TRBD2	CASSYGGRGNEQFF	TGTGCCAGCAGTTATGGCGGGAGGGGGAATGAGCAGTTCTTC